This T cell receptor beta chain came from a study of CD8+ T cells in alopecia areata. Study-wide background: Twice a day, 5 to 10 mg of oral tofacitinib was administered to treated patients.

PBMCs were stained for CD3, CD4 and CD8, and CD4+ and CD8+ T cells were sorted. Extraction and reverse transcription of RNA yielded cDNA as the sequencing template. Sequencing was performed with immunoSEQ multiplex PCR; in TCRdb, only in-frame clones are kept and a portion is missing. The sample contains 100,000 to 150,000 clones, about 49% of which appear only once. The V gene's germline CDR1 is SQVTM and CDR2 ANQGSEA. The J segment lost 1 base and the V segment lost 7 bases, leaving 10 bases of the junction unmatched. This CDR3 comprises 15 residues. Study-level points and caveats: Normal scalp had lower clonality than lesional scalp, with alopecia totalis/universalis lesions showing this most strongly. Relative to mice, TCR sharing across patients was less clear, a difference possibly HLA-related.

In this sample, this clone turned up a few times. The antigen is undetermined. The sequence was obtained from a human donor with alopecia areata. Sample: CD8+ T cells sorted from blood, taken at week 0. The rearrangement uses TRBV29-1 and TRBJ1-1; 9 bases are shared with TRBD1. CDR3 amino acids: CSAAGTGNGNTEAFF. The CDR3 bases are TGCAGCGCAGCCGGGACAGGGAATGGGAACACTGAAGCTTTCTTT.